This T cell receptor (beta chain) was retrieved from a study of CD8+ T cells in alopecia areata (dated by TCRdb to the late 2010s). General notes on the study: Treated patients were enrolled in an open-label pilot trial of oral tofacitinib at 5 to 10 mg twice daily for moderate-to-severe alopecia areata. RNA was obtained with the PAXgene miRNA kit for fixed scalp, the miRNeasy kit for PBMCs, and the RNeasy kit for mouse skin. TCRbeta CDR3 regions were amplified by immunoSEQ multiplex PCR using 35 Vbeta forward and 13 Jbeta reverse primers. Clonality in the scalp was compared among normal scalp (n=4), patchy alopecia areata scalp (n=8), and alopecia totalis/universalis scalp (n=8). To study T cell clonal expansion in alopecia areata, the researchers applied high-throughput TCRbeta sequencing to both the C3H/HeJ mouse model and human patients. Scalp tissue and sorted CD4+ and CD8+ peripheral blood T cells from patchy and totalis/universalis alopecia areata patients and from healthy controls were covered by human TCRbeta sequencing. Patients stayed on tofacitinib for 6 to 18 months and then had 6 months of follow-up off drug so that delayed response and recurrence could be assessed. Biopsies were taken from tofacitinib-treated patients at baseline and again at 4 and 24 weeks into treatment, and several of those patients also had a later scalp biopsy. Overall study outcomes, separate from this receptor: Higher clonality and more expanded CD8+ clones were observed in lesional scalp than in normal scalp, particularly in alopecia totalis/universalis, a finding suggestive of antigenic drive. Scalp TCR repertoire analysis is complicated because resident alphabeta T cells in normal human skin are also sequenced, whereas mouse skin is dominated by gammadelta T cells. TCR sequences shared between patients were less clear than in mice, possibly partly because of HLA diversity in the patient population.

Library construction relied on the immunoSEQ multiplex PCR assay. To provide template for TCR sequencing, every sample had RNA extracted and reverse transcribed into cDNA. First-strand cDNA was synthesized with SuperScript III using a 2:1 mix of oligo-dT and random hexamers. A synthetic immune receptor repertoire was used to assess amplification bias, and residual bias was removed computationally. The paper's processing steps were these. Raw reads were preprocessed for error removal, and CDR3 was defined according to IMGT conventions as running from the conserved cysteine to phenylalanine. Clonality was computed as 1 minus the Shannon entropy, with the entropy normalized by log2 of the number of productive unique TCRs. Whether scalp clones were CD4 or CD8 was inferred by matching scalp TCRbeta sequences against CD4 and CD8 repertoires sorted from blood. As stored in TCRdb, this immuneACCESS dataset retains in-frame rearrangements with V and J assigned. A fraction of the clones does not appear; measured against another copy, unresolved V genes explain less than half of the discrepancy, and the remainder lacks a known reason. The DNA was the basis for D and trimming; V, J and clone size are from that table. The sample profile shows roughly 97,000 clones; roughly two fifths of them were found once. Roughly 1.3% of the sample is held by the ten biggest clonotypes.

This clone appeared a few times. Its target antigen remains unknown. No quality values exist for individual bases; no much larger clone is one base distant. After removal of 6 bases from V and 3 bases from J, the junction retains 8 bases not matched to a gene. The CDR3 contains 16 residues, cysteine and phenylalanine counted. The read is trimmed to its CDR3 DNA, 48 bases read in frame from base 1. The germline V gene provides CDR1 MDHEN and CDR2 SYDVKM. Lesional scalp punch biopsies and peripheral blood were collected from alopecia areata patients. PBMCs were isolated by density centrifugation and stained for CD3, CD4 and CD8, after which CD4+ and CD8+ T cells were sorted on a FACSAria.

The sample taken for sequencing was CD4+ T cells sorted from blood. The sequence is built from TRBV28 and TRBJ2-2; the junction holds 9 bases that match TRBD1. This TCR was sampled from a human donor with alopecia areata. CDR3 loop: CASSQHRGQDTGELFF. The nucleotides are TGTGCCAGCAGCCAGCACAGGGGGCAGGACACCGGGGAGCTGTTTTTT.